This entry describes one T cell receptor (beta chain). This clone appeared a single time. The specificity of this receptor is unknown. Nothing much larger sits one base from this clone, and base qualities are not available. The CDR3 regions of human TCRbeta chains were analyzed by immunosequencing. The original methods were these. Repertoire TCRs were matched against a reference library of SARS-CoV-2-specific TCRs generated with the MIRA antigen-specificity platform. Breadth meant the fraction of unique TCRs that were SARS-CoV-2-associated, whereas depth meant the fraction of total T cells that were SARS-CoV-2-associated. Using the MIRA data, each spike-specific TCR was mapped to the spike region that the TCR reacts to and placed in a CD4 or CD8 class. Log10-transformed breadth and depth values were compared by one-way ANOVA with Sidak's multiple comparisons tests. This immuneACCESS table, as held by TCRdb, lists in-frame sequences with V and J called but not all clones. Of the missing ones, under half trace to an unresolved V gene in checked studies; the others have no known cause. From that table come the V and J calls and clone size; the DNA was used to work out D and trimming. The sample contains under 200,000 clones, over 90% of them found a single time. The ten largest clones capture 3% to 5% of the sample.

The intended sense of this specimen's time point label: baseline before first vaccination. Vaccinee samples came from UK trials COV001 and COV002, including a single-blind randomized controlled phase 2/3 trial of AZD1222 (ChAdOx1 nCoV-19) in healthy adults. For TCRbeta chain sequencing, PBMC samples were collected from trial participants at day 0 and at day 28 after the second dose. The sample belongs to a study of T cell responses to AZD1222 COVID-19 vaccine (dated by TCRdb to about 2021). About the investigation overall: AZD1222 recipients with second doses at about 4 weeks or about 12 weeks were pooled, because spike-specific TCR depth and breadth did not differ between schedules. TCR sequencing covered more than 230 trial participants: 200 to 220 given two doses of AZD1222 and 26 given two doses of MenACWY control vaccine. Enrollment into the trials was organized by age into subgroups of 18-55, 56-69 and 70-plus years, and those subgroups contained approximately 160, 26 and 62 TCR-sequenced participants, respectively. On the study overall, not on this receptor specifically: Conclusions about previously exposed vaccinees are limited because only six or seven AZD1222 recipients were SARS-CoV-2 seropositive at baseline. Most participants were white British and females outnumbered males, and the authors suggested that clonal diversity may have been underestimated. A significant rise in spike-specific TCR breadth and depth was observed after two AZD1222 doses relative to day 0 and relative to MenACWY recipients. Because no day 14 peak-response samples were available, the repertoires could be characterized only after the peak T cell response. Reportedly, almost half of the unique spike-specific TCRs recognized epitopes lying outside the regions that are mutated in the B.1.351 and B.1.1.7 variants. CD4 TCRs associated with the vaccine covered the entire spike protein, and the dominant responses were in regions 160-218 and 743-854. In the small 56-69-year group, the increase in depth fell short of significance, most likely because of low power.

As encoded in the germline V gene, CDR1 is SGHDT while CDR2 is YYEEEE. The CDR3 starts with the cysteine, ends with the phenylalanine, and has 14 residues. Solely the CDR3 DNA is kept, with 42 bases framed from the first base. At the junction V is shortened by 3 bases and J by 9 bases, with 15 bases in between. The chain joins TRBV5-6 to TRBJ1-4, with no confident D gene call. The source of this sequence is an adult in good health. Sequences were derived from peripheral blood, sampled on day 0 of AZD1222 vaccination. The CDR3 protein is CASSSTAYLQKLFF. The DNA sequence is TGTGCCAGCAGCTCAACTGCATACTTGCAAAAACTGTTTTTT.